This T cell receptor beta chain was retrieved from a study of blood T cells in healthy people across ages. V lost 2 bases and J lost 1, with 10 bases in between. CDR3 length equals 15 residues. Germline CDR1 KGHDR, CDR2 SFDVKD. As regards this clonotype: Its antigen is unknown.

A second PCR of 7 to 11 cycles used a sample-barcoded 5' primer and a J-beta primer mix. In TCRdb, the 5' RACE reads were re-called with MiXCR into one record per CDR3 protein. The sample lists around 800,000 distinct CDR3 sequences, 40% to 65% occurring once. General observations from the study: Among T cells, TCR beta diversity per million cells dropped roughly linearly as age rose. Long-lived donors exceeded aged donors in naive CD4+ cells and diversity.

Source material: blood. The sequence was collected from a man aged 80 or over in good health. This sequence joins TRBV24-1 and TRBJ1-1, with D possibly TRBD1 on 6 matching bases. This CDR3 is CATSDSDRRNTEAFF. CDR3 DNA: TGTGCCACCAGTGATTCCGACAGGAGGAACACTGAAGCTTTCTTT.